This T cell receptor (beta chain) was captured in a study of T cell clonotyping in hematopoietic cell transplantation (dated by TCRdb to the early 2020s). Looking at the study overall: A total of under 150 blood samples were collected in the study from a few dozen consecutive transplant recipients and their related donors. Patients were recruited between September 2015 and early 2017 and followed until late 2020 or death.

Points the paper makes about the study in general: Recipient repertoires showed only a small fraction of overlap with donor repertoires, and over 95% appeared de novo at the given depth. After transplant, TCR diversity in recipients dropped, and pathologically expanded clonotypes climbed progressively between day 30 and day 180. The sample size was limited and the cells went unsorted, which meant the CD4 and CD8 repertoire contributions could not be told apart. Inverse Simpson Index values from donors and from recipients before transplant predicted broader TCR repertoire diversity after transplant.

This clone was found once. Its recognized antigen is unknown. No much larger clonotype is one base removed from it; base qualities were not supplied. The immunoSEQ assay, a bias-controlled multiplex PCR with V- and J-specific primers, was used to amplify TCR beta CDR3 regions from genomic DNA. A proprietary barcode and Illumina adapter sequences were added to the CDR3 amplicons in a second PCR step. An Illumina MiSeq instrument was used for sequencing of the CDR3 libraries. Under the source paper's analysis protocol: Export and quality control were handled in immunoSEQ Analyzer 3.0, while downstream analyses relied on R Bioconductor and Immunarch. Only productive rearrangements in the normalized downsampled data set were used to calculate repertoire metrics. In the normalized cohort, clonotypes with more than 5 templates were defined as pathologically expanded. The Inverse Simpson Index served as the measure of repertoire diversity. To capture all clonotypes, CMV-specificity analyses were performed on the non-normalized data set. This is the immuneACCESS table as TCRdb keeps it, with only in-frame sequences that have V and J called. A part of the clones is gone; compared with another copy, unresolved V genes explain less than half, and the rest is unexplained. V and J calls and clone size are copied from that table; D and trimming were computed from the DNA. In all, the sample holds 5,000 or so clones, and just under 90% of those were seen once. More than 25% of the sample comes from the top ten.

The sample's time point label, in plain terms: 100 days after allo-HCT. Blood from recipients was drawn about 28 days before transplant and again at days 30, 100 and 180 after transplant. Nuclei Lysis Solution was used to extract genomic DNA from fresh or cryopreserved unfractionated peripheral blood mononuclear cells. Including cysteine and phenylalanine, the CDR3 has 11 amino acids. Only the CDR3 part of the read is kept: 33 bases, read in frame from the first base. Trimmed from V: 9 bases; trimmed from J: 5 bases; junction bases lacking a gene match: 2. CDR1 and CDR2, looked up from the germline V gene, are ENHRY and SYGVKD.

The sample consisted of peripheral blood mononuclear cells, taken 100 days after allogeneic stem cell transplant. The receptor comes from an older male patient who had an allogeneic stem cell transplant from an unrelated donor, so T cells may come from the graft donor. Some clones in this sample may be carry-over from other donors' samples. The chain employs TRBV10-3 and TRBJ2-7; 9 bases in between match TRBD2. The sequenced DNA: TGTGCCATTAGCGGGAGCGACGAGCAGTACTTC. Its protein is CAISGSDEQYF.